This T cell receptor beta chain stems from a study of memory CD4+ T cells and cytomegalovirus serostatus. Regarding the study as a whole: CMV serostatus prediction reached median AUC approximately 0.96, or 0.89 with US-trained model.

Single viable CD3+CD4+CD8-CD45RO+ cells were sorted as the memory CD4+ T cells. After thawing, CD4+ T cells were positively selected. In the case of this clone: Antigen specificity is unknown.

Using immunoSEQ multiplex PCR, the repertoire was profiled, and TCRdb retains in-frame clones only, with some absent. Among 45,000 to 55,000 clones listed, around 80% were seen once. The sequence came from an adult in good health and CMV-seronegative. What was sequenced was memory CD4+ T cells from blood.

The CDR3 DNA is TGTGCCAGCTCTCCCTTTGCGAGTACTGAAGCTTTCTTT. The encoded protein is CASSPFASTEAFF. V gene TRBV18 combines with J gene TRBJ1-1, with no clear D. CDR1 KGHSH and CDR2 LQKENI come from the germline V gene. The V gene lost 6 bases and the J gene lost 5 bases, with 13 bases spanning the gap. The CDR3 contains 13 residues.